This T cell receptor beta chain was recorded in a study of cytomegalovirus exposure and HLA in healthy donors (dated by TCRdb to 2016 to 2017). Notes on the research overall: A later analysis indicated that the 120 validation repertoires were generated on the platform also employed for the roughly 730 repertoires of the first cohort. The study aimed to test whether signatures of past pathogen exposure could be identified by cataloging public T cell receptors. Along with the approximately 620-subject first cohort, a separate validation cohort of over a hundred different subjects was used. To predict cytomegalovirus infection status, the study combined high-throughput TCR immunosequencing, statistical association of individual TCRs with disease status, and machine learning.

The research as a whole found: Three of the identified cytomegalovirus-associated TCR beta chains were confirmed in vitro to be specific for cytomegalovirus antigens. A later analysis lacked HLA typing for the validation cohort, so it scored co-occurrence in that cohort across all 110 or so repertoires. The study listed 150 to 200 TCR beta chains as associated with cytomegalovirus. Subsequent analysis determined that TCRs grouped into clusters in the first cohort also showed a tendency toward co-occurrence across the 120 or so validation repertoires, and roughly 94% of cluster scores exceeded 0. It was suggested by the authors that the approach could potentially be generalized to other disease states and immunological phenotypes. Cytomegalovirus status was reported to be diagnosed by the classifier with high specificity and sensitivity in both the original and validation cohorts. Most TCR sequences were seen in very few donors, while some public TCRs were found in many individuals.

About this clone itself: The antigen this receptor binds is unknown. The sample holds no much larger clone one base away, and base qualities are not on file.

Donors formed part of the validation cohort, which comprised about 120 subjects and was distinct from the first cohort of under 850 subjects. Based on the germline V gene, the CDR1 and CDR2 sequences are SGDLS and YYNGEE. V and J are truncated by 3 bases and 6 bases respectively, leaving an intervening sequence of 22 bases. The CDR3 numbers 17 residues from cysteine through phenylalanine. Only the CDR3 region is kept as DNA, spanning 51 bases read in frame from base 1. Library preparation used the immunoSEQ multiplex PCR assay. The study's own analysis went as follows. A statistical classification framework was developed to diagnose cytomegalovirus status using the catalog of TCR beta chain sequences. The table was pulled from immuneACCESS by TCRdb, which kept in-frame rearrangements only. Such tables lose some clones; where checked, under half of the loss comes from unresolved V genes, and the rest has no known cause. The V and J calls and clone size are taken from that table; D and trimming were inferred from the DNA. The sample includes approximately 88,000 clones, with about 96% observed a single time. About 1.3% of the sample comes from the top ten.

Specimen: PBMCs. The V gene is TRBV9 and the J gene is TRBJ2-1, with TRBD1 perhaps the D gene, on 5 matching bases. This clonotype was obtained from a woman between 18 and 30 years old in good health and CMV-seronegative. DNA sequence: TGTGCCAGCAGCGCGAACATACCAGGGCGACGGGTCAATGAGCAGTTCTTC. Its protein reads: CASSANIPGRRVNEQFF.